Listed below are T cell receptor beta chains from one sample, sequenced in a study of T cells after yellow fever vaccination. Each CDR3 protein is one row after TCRdb ran MiXCR on the 5' RACE reads. The table includes nearly 350,000 distinct CDR3 sequences, 7% to 10% detected once. Sequenced here: PBMCs, sampled roughly 47 days after the first yellow fever vaccination. The receptors come from a man aged 18 to 29 who received the YFV17D yellow fever vaccine. Each CDR3 is given without its conserved first and last residue.

j_call: TRBJ1-1; v_call: TRBV5-6; cdr3_aa: ASSLVQVNTEAF
j_call: TRBJ2-2; v_call: TRBV5-1; cdr3_aa: ASSSRAGTTGELF
j_call: TRBJ2-1; v_call: TRBV5-1; cdr3_aa: ASSLMSGGPYNEQF
j_call: TRBJ1-1; v_call: TRBV30; cdr3_aa: AWSRDGYTEAF
j_call: TRBJ2-5; v_call: TRBV6-1; cdr3_aa: ASRVAGGSQETQY
j_call: TRBJ2-7; v_call: TRBV4-1; cdr3_aa: ASSQDDSIDYEQY
j_call: TRBJ2-6; v_call: TRBV4-2; cdr3_aa: ASSQGGQGARISGANVLT
j_call: TRBJ1-6; v_call: TRBV7-2; cdr3_aa: ASSLVFYNSPLH
j_call: TRBJ2-3; v_call: TRBV4-2; cdr3_aa: ASSQEAGLASDTQY
j_call: TRBJ1-5; v_call: TRBV4-1; cdr3_aa: ASSQMGGTYQPQH
j_call: TRBJ2-5; v_call: TRBV7-2; cdr3_aa: ASSLSSGSVETQY
j_call: TRBJ2-2; v_call: TRBV20-1; cdr3_aa: SARDRTGVNTGELF
j_call: TRBJ1-4; v_call: TRBV12-3/TRBV12-4; cdr3_aa: ASSQRGLSNEKLF
j_call: TRBJ2-1; v_call: TRBV3-1; cdr3_aa: ASSQDPPTSGGAHEQF
j_call: TRBJ2-7; v_call: TRBV4-3; cdr3_aa: ASSQRVRGPEGDQSYEQY
j_call: TRBJ1-1; v_call: TRBV5-1; cdr3_aa: ASSSGTANTEAF
j_call: TRBJ2-7; v_call: TRBV10-2; cdr3_aa: ASSEALAELSYEQY
j_call: TRBJ1-1; v_call: TRBV11-2; cdr3_aa: ASSLVIGGYTEAF
j_call: TRBJ1-4; v_call: TRBV25-1; cdr3_aa: ASSAGGAGENEKLF
j_call: TRBJ1-6; v_call: TRBV30; cdr3_aa: AWSRDRGYSPLH
j_call: TRBJ1-1; v_call: TRBV6-2/TRBV6-3; cdr3_aa: ASSYSLEMNTEAF
j_call: TRBJ1-1; v_call: TRBV7-9; cdr3_aa: ASSATGTQGTEAF
j_call: TRBJ2-7; v_call: TRBV4-2; cdr3_aa: ASSQNKAREADEQY
j_call: TRBJ1-4; v_call: TRBV5-1; cdr3_aa: ASPLGQGNEKLF
j_call: TRBJ1-1; v_call: TRBV6-5; cdr3_aa: ASSWTDRLNTEAF
j_call: TRBJ2-7; v_call: TRBV12-3/TRBV12-4; cdr3_aa: ASSRATYEQY
j_call: TRBJ2-3; v_call: TRBV24-1; cdr3_aa: ATSEGITDTQY
j_call: TRBJ1-1; v_call: TRBV12-3/TRBV12-4; cdr3_aa: ASSSRDSPGGYTEAF
j_call: TRBJ2-7; v_call: TRBV7-2; cdr3_aa: ASSLGTGFYEQY
j_call: TRBJ1-6; v_call: TRBV27; cdr3_aa: ASSPGTGRGSPLH
j_call: TRBJ2-1; v_call: TRBV19; cdr3_aa: ASSPHPGQGNHNEQF
j_call: TRBJ2-3; v_call: TRBV10-3; cdr3_aa: AISGQTSGGANTDTQY
j_call: TRBJ2-2; v_call: TRBV20-1; cdr3_aa: SARGQGAGELF
j_call: TRBJ1-5; v_call: TRBV7-2; cdr3_aa: ASSLGNNQPQH
j_call: TRBJ2-4; v_call: TRBV12-3/TRBV12-4; cdr3_aa: ASSRGPGSLKNIQY
j_call: TRBJ2-1; v_call: TRBV5-1; cdr3_aa: ASRLRQGYYNEQF
j_call: TRBJ2-1; v_call: TRBV15; cdr3_aa: ATSITGTPYNEQF
j_call: TRBJ2-3; v_call: TRBV7-2; cdr3_aa: ASSLDWAYSTDTQY
j_call: TRBJ2-1; v_call: TRBV6-1; cdr3_aa: ASSDYRGGQF
j_call: TRBJ2-1; v_call: TRBV7-8; cdr3_aa: ASSRWRGNEQF
j_call: TRBJ2-3; v_call: TRBV20-1; cdr3_aa: SASPPGRVFTDTQY
j_call: TRBJ2-3; v_call: TRBV6-5; cdr3_aa: ASSSQGVVGDTQY
j_call: TRBJ2-2; v_call: TRBV6-1; cdr3_aa: ASIRPNTGELF
j_call: TRBJ2-1; v_call: TRBV20-1; cdr3_aa: SAPGSSSYNEQF
j_call: TRBJ1-5; v_call: TRBV12-3/TRBV12-4; cdr3_aa: ASSLGWTGFYQPQH
j_call: TRBJ1-5; v_call: TRBV10-3; cdr3_aa: AIRTTGGQNQPQH
j_call: TRBJ2-3; v_call: TRBV7-2; cdr3_aa: ASSLPLAGGDTQY
j_call: TRBJ2-4; v_call: TRBV5-4; cdr3_aa: ASSLGPLASTTAKNIQY
j_call: TRBJ1-6; v_call: TRBV12-3/TRBV12-4; cdr3_aa: ASSLEQGSSYNSPLH
j_call: TRBJ2-3; v_call: TRBV6-5; cdr3_aa: ASGDRRDTQY
j_call: TRBJ2-3; v_call: TRBV10-3; cdr3_aa: AISERHPPGQVSTDTQY
j_call: TRBJ2-3; v_call: TRBV20-1; cdr3_aa: SARSAGGRADTQY
j_call: TRBJ1-6; v_call: TRBV7-2; cdr3_aa: ASSLRGQADSPLH
j_call: TRBJ1-1; v_call: TRBV7-2; cdr3_aa: ASSRWDRGLSNTEAF
j_call: TRBJ1-1; v_call: TRBV24-1; cdr3_aa: ATSDATDRANTEAF